This T cell receptor (beta chain) was obtained from a study of blood T cell repertoires in COVID-19. Study in general: Samples of COVID-19 (acute and convalescent) were obtained from the United States, Italy and Spain. The analysed material was cDNA or gDNA that came from T cells, B-cell-depleted T cells, or PBMCs.

Original methodology: Estimated nucleated cell counts came from reference gene primer amplification. Assay used: immunoSEQ multiplex PCR; TCRdb lists only in-frame clones, some missing. V and J calls and clone size are those listed in that table; D and trimming were worked out from the DNA. The repertoire holds roughly 250,000 clones, with around 89% as singletons. Germline V gives CDR1 SGHTA, CDR2 FQGNSA. V lost 6 bases to trimming and J lost 0 bases, with 17 bases between them. The length of the CDR3 is 16 residues. This receptor was obtained from a man aged 25 to 40 with acute or convalescent COVID-19. The material sequenced was peripheral blood. V is TRBV7-2 and J is TRBJ1-1; D might be TRBD1 (5 bases). The CDR3 DNA reads TGTGCCAGCAGGTCATATGGCCGGGGGATGAACACTGAAGCTTTCTTT. Protein product: CASRSYGRGMNTEAFF.